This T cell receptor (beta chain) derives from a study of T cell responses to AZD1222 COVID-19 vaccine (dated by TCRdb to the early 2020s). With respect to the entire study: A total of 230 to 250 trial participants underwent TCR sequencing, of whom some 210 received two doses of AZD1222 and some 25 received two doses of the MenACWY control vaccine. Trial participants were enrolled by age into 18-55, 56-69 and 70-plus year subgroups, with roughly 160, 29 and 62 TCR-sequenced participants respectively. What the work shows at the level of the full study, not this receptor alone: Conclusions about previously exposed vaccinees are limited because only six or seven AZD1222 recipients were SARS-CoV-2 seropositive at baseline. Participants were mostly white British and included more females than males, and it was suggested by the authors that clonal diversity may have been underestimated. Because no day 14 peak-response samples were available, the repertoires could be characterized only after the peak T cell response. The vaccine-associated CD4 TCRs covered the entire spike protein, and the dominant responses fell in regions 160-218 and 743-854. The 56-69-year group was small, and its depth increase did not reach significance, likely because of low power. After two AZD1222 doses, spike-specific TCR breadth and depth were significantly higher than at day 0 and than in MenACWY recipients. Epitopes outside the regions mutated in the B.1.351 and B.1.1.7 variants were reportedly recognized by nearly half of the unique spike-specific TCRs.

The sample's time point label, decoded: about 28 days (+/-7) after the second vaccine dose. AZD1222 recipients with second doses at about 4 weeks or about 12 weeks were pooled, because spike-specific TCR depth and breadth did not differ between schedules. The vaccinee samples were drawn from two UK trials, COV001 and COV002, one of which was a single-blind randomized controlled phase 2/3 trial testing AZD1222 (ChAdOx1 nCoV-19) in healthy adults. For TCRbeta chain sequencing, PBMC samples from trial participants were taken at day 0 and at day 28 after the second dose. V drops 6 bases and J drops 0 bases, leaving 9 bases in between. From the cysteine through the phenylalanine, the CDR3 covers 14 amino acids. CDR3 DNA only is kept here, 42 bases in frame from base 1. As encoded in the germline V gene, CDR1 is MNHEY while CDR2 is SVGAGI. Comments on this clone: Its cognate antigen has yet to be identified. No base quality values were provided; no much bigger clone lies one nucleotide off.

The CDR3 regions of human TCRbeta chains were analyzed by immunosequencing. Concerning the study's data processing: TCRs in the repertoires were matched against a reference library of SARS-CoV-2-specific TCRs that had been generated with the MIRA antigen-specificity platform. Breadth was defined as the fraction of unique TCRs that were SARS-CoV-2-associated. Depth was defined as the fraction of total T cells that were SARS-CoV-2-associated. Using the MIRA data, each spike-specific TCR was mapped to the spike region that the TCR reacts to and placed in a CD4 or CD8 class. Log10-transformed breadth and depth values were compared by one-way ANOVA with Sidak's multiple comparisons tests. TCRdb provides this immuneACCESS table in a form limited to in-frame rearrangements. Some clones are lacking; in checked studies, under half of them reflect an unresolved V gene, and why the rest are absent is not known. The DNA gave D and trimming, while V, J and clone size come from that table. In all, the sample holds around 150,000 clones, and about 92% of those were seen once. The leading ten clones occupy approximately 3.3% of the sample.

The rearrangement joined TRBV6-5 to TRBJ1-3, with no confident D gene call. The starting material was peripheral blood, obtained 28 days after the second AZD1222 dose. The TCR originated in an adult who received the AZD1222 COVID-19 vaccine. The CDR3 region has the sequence CASREQSSGNTIYF. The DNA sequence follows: TGTGCCAGCAGAGAGCAGAGCTCTGGAAACACCATATATTTT.